This T cell receptor beta chain was recorded in a study of cytomegalovirus exposure and HLA in healthy donors. Across the study: Inside one of the first data releases sat about 91 million unique TCRs taken from HLA-typed donors. Study-level findings and limits: In vitro work confirmed that a few CMV-associated chains recognize CMV antigens. There were several of the most significant clusters that appeared linked to common viral pathogens in a later analysis.

Primers for the PCR totalled 60 Vbeta and 13 Jbeta. Per the study methods: Later work found tens of millions of unique TCR beta chains, with roughly 11 million shared. The protocol was immunoSEQ multiplex PCR, while the TCRdb copy is restricted to in-frame clones and leaves out a portion. V and J calls and clone size come straight from that table; D and trimming were deduced from the DNA. The table shows about 250,000 clones, with about four fifths occurring only once. V gave up 3 bases and J gave up 7 bases, with 13 bases separating them. This CDR3 spans 14 amino acids. Germline CDR1 and CDR2: MRHNA and SNTAGT. Note on this clone: Its specificity is not known.

The sequence came from a girl aged 2 to 10 in good health and CMV-seronegative. This chain links TRBV6-4 with TRBJ2-1; D gene ambiguous. Sequences were obtained from PBMCs. CDR3 sequence reads: CASSEQWSGNEQFF. The CDR3 DNA follows: TGTGCCAGCAGTGAGCAATGGTCGGGTAATGAGCAGTTCTTC.